The 27 T cell receptor beta chains listed next were all sequenced from one sample in a study of PD-1 blockade in classical Hodgkin lymphoma. Profiled with immunoSEQ multiplex PCR; TCRdb holds only in-frame clones, not every one. Of some 62,000 clones in the sample, around 88% are singletons; the top ten hold around 13%. Every patient was affected by relapse after autologous stem cell transplantation, while exposure to brentuximab vedotin was not uniform. Source: peripheral blood mononuclear cells (PBMCs), taken at baseline. These receptors were collected from a human donor with classical Hodgkin lymphoma.

This chain joins TRBV4-2 and TRBJ2-7; D is perhaps TRBD2 (6 bases). The length of the CDR3 is 15 residues. V was shortened by 0 bases and J by 2 bases, with 11 bases between the two germline ends. Germline CDR1 and CDR2: LGHNA and YNFKEQ. The CDR3, as DNA: TGTGCCAGCAGCCAAGATGGAGGGAGAACCTACGAGCAGTACTTC. Its protein is CASSQDGGRTYEQYF.

The V and J genes are TRBV9 and TRBJ2-7; D remains ambiguous. The V end lost 5 bases, the J end lost 1 base, and 10 bases lay between the germline ends. The CDR3 is 13 amino acids. Germline V lookup: CDR1 SGDLS, CDR2 YYNGEE. The CDR3 here is CASSPDWSYEQYF. The CDR3 DNA sequence: TGTGCCAGCAGTCCAGACTGGTCCTACGAGCAGTACTTC.

The gene calls are TRBV5-5 and TRBJ1-1; 8 bases align to TRBD1. The V segment lost 0 bases and the J segment 10 bases; nucleotides outside the gene matches: 5. Germline CDR1 and CDR2: SGHKS and YYEKEE (reference sequence). The CDR3 totals 13 residues. In DNA form, the CDR3 reads TGTGCCAGCAGCTTGGGGACAGGGCTTGGAGCTTTCTTT. Translation gives CASSLGTGLGAFF.

This chain uses TRBV19 with TRBJ2-6; tentative D call: TRBD1 (5 bases). V gave up 8 bases and J gave up 4 bases, with 12 bases separating them. Germline assignment: CDR1 LNHDA and CDR2 SQIVND (reference sequence). The CDR3 runs to 14 residues. CDR3 residues: CASLQASGANVLTF. The CDR3 DNA reads as TGTGCCAGTCTACAGGCCTCCGGGGCCAACGTCCTGACTTTC.

V and J are TRBV12-5 and TRBJ2-3; D gene uncertain. The CDR3 runs to 14 residues. The V and J ends lost 6 bases and 2 bases respectively, with 12 bases between them. Germline V CDR1 and CDR2: LGHNT, FRNRAP. The CDR3 reads CASGVRWVTDTQYF. The CDR3 region has the DNA TGTGCTAGTGGCGTTAGGTGGGTCACAGATACGCAGTATTTT. The full variable domain, with the rest looked up from reference TRBV12-5 and TRBJ2-3, is DARVTQTPRHKVTEMGQEVTMRCQPILGHNTVFWYRQTMMQGLELLAYFRNRAPLDDSGMPKDRFSAEMPDATLATLKIQPSEPRDSAVYFCASGVRWVTDTQYFGPGTRLTVL.

V gene TRBV7-6 combines with J gene TRBJ2-1; no firm D call. V was trimmed by 1 base and J by 1 base, leaving 14 bases between them. CDR3 length equals 17 residues. CDR1 and CDR2 from the germline V gene are SGHVS and FNYEAQ. CDR3 nucleotide sequence: TGTGCCAGCAGCTTAGAGTTAGGCAGGCATTCCTACAATGAGCAGTTCTTC. This codes for CASSLELGRHSYNEQFF.

The chain employs TRBV18 and TRBJ1-2; 7 positions agree with TRBD1. The CDR3 runs 14 residues. Germline CDR1 KGHSH, CDR2 LQKENI. Unmatched junction bases numbered 2, after V lost 2 bases and J lost 2 bases. This chain's CDR3 is CASSPGTANYGYTF. The DNA for the CDR3 is TGTGCCAGCTCACCAGGGACAGCCAACTATGGCTACACCTTC. Full variable domain (outside the CDR3, taken from reference TRBV18 and TRBJ1-2): NAGVMQNPRHLVRRRGQEARLRCSPMKGHSHVYWYRQLPEEGLKFMVYLQKENIIDESGMPKERFSAEFPKEGPSILRIQQVVRGDSAAYFCASSPGTANYGYTFGSGTRLTVV.

V gene TRBV7-2 combines with J gene TRBJ2-7; no clear D. The CDR3 consists of 11 residues. CDR1 is SGHTA, CDR2 FQGNSA, per germline. The V gene lost 1 base and the J gene lost 3 bases, with 1 base spanning the gap. This CDR3 is CASSLVYEQYF. The CDR3, as DNA: TGTGCCAGCAGCTTAGTCTACGAGCAGTACTTC.

This rearrangement joins TRBV28 to TRBJ2-7, with a tentative D call TRBD2 (6 bases). The germline V gene encodes CDR1 MDHEN and CDR2 SYDVKM. V gave up 3 bases and J gave up 0 bases, with 15 bases separating them. The CDR3 extends over 16 amino acids. CDR3 loop: CASSFSRGYSSYEQYF. In DNA form, the CDR3 reads TGTGCCAGCAGTTTCAGCCGGGGGTACAGCTCCTACGAGCAGTACTTC.

V gene TRBV11-3 combines with J gene TRBJ2-1; D remains unclear. Germline V gives CDR1 SGHNT, CDR2 YENEEA. The CDR3 has 14 amino acids. Trimming pared 1 base from V and 2 bases from J, leaving 6 bases between. The CDR3 here is CASSLAAAYNEQFF. In nucleotides, the CDR3 is TGTGCCAGCAGCTTAGCGGCGGCCTACAATGAGCAGTTCTTC.

V usage is TRBV5-5 and J usage is TRBJ2-3; D is undetermined. Trimming left V 5 bases short and J 6 bases short, with 10 bases between. The CDR3 length is 12 residues. CDR1 SGHKS and CDR2 YYEKEE come from the germline V gene (reference sequence). CDR3: CASSRTADTQYF. CDR3 coding DNA: TGTGCCAGCAGTCGTACCGCCGATACGCAGTATTTT. Drawing the rest from reference TRBV5-5 and TRBJ2-3, the complete variable domain is DAGVTQSPTHLIKTRGQQVTLRCSPISGHKSVSWYQQVLGQGPQFIFQYYEKEERGRGNFPDRFSARQFPNYSSELNVNALLLGDSALYLCASSRTADTQYFGPGTRLTVL.

J is TRBJ1-5 and V is TRBV19; D gene uncertain. Germline CDR1 reads LNHDA; CDR2 reads SQIVND (reference sequence). The CDR3 runs to 16 residues. V gave up 6 bases and J gave up 3 bases, with 18 bases separating them. CDR3 amino acids: CASRNQRGNLNQPQHF. In DNA form, the CDR3 reads TGTGCCAGTAGGAATCAACGGGGAAATCTCAATCAGCCCCAGCATTTT. The full variable domain, its missing parts supplied by reference TRBV19 and TRBJ1-5, is DGGITQSPKYLFRKEGQNVTLSCEQNLNHDAMYWYRQDPGQGLRLIYYSQIVNDFQKGDIAEGYSVSREKKESFPLTVTSAQKNPTAFYLCASRNQRGNLNQPQHFGDGTRLSIL.

The chain uses TRBV9 and TRBJ2-7; 8 bases map to TRBD1. Germline assignment: CDR1 SGDLS and CDR2 YYNGEE. The V and J ends lost 3 bases and 2 bases, in that order; junction bases with no gene match: 1. The CDR3 is 13 residues long. In nucleotides, the CDR3 is TGTGCCAGCAGCGCGACAGGGGCCTACGAGCAGTACTTC. Translating it yields CASSATGAYEQYF.

The gene calls are TRBV4-2 and TRBJ2-3; 7 bases are shared with TRBD2. V lost 1 base and J lost 4; bases outside the gene matches: 2. The CDR3 covers 14 residues. In germline, CDR1 is LGHNA, CDR2 YNFKEQ. The CDR3 reads CASSQAAGADTQYF. The CDR3 DNA follows: TGTGCCAGCAGCCAAGCCGCGGGGGCAGATACGCAGTATTTT.

The chain employs TRBV19 and TRBJ2-7; a possible D gene is TRBD1 (6 bases). The germline V and J ends were trimmed by 4 bases and 0 bases, with 16 bases remaining between them. The CDR3 consists of 16 residues. The germline V gene encodes CDR1 LNHDA and CDR2 SQIVND (reference sequence). CDR3 sequence (DNA): TGTGCCAGTAGTACTCTGGACAGCTTTAGCTCCTACGAGCAGTACTTC. Translated: CASSTLDSFSSYEQYF. Supplemented by reference TRBV19 and TRBJ2-7, the full variable domain reads DGGITQSPKYLFRKEGQNVTLSCEQNLNHDAMYWYRQDPGQGLRLIYYSQIVNDFQKGDIAEGYSVSREKKESFPLTVTSAQKNPTAFYLCASSTLDSFSSYEQYFGPGTRLTVT.

This clone was observed once. This chain connects TRBV7-6 to TRBJ1-4, with D maybe TRBD1 (6 bases). Germline V lookup: CDR1 SGHVS, CDR2 FNYEAQ. The CDR3 sequence is 15 residues long. Trimming stripped 1 base from V and 8 bases from J, with 14 bases between. The CDR3 protein is CASSLGSGVEEKLFF. The CDR3 coding sequence is TGTGCCAGCAGCTTAGGTTCAGGGGTGGAGGAAAAACTGTTTTTT.

This clone was counted once. The chain uses TRBV9 and TRBJ2-1, with D possibly matching TRBD2 (6 bases). CDR3 length equals 23 residues. The V end lost 0 bases, the J end lost 0 bases, and 31 bases lay between the germline ends. Germline CDR1 SGDLS, CDR2 YYNGEE. The chain's CDR3 is CASSVERGLALAAWPSSYNEQFF. The DNA of the CDR3 is TGTGCCAGCAGCGTAGAACGGGGTCTAGCGCTAGCAGCATGGCCTAGCTCCTACAATGAGCAGTTCTTC.

V and J are TRBV5-6 and TRBJ2-3, with TRBD1 identical over 8 bases. Germline lookup yields CDR1 SGHDT and CDR2 YYEEEE. J lost 11 bases, V lost 4 bases, and 15 bases had no gene match. The CDR3 totals 15 residues. The CDR3 bases are TGTGCCAGCAGCATCCCTAGAATTCAGGGGGCGAGGCAGTATTTT. Its translation is CASSIPRIQGARQYF.

The chain employs TRBV4-2 and TRBJ2-7; the D is unclear. CDR3 length: 14 amino acids. The V and J ends lost 5 bases and 2 bases respectively, with 13 bases between them. In germline, CDR1 is LGHNA, CDR2 YNFKEQ. In DNA, the CDR3 is TGTGCCAGCAGCTTACTCTACGGTACCTACGAGCAGTACTTC. Translation gives CASSLLYGTYEQYF.

J is TRBJ2-7 and V is TRBV28, with D possibly being TRBD2 (5 bases). The CDR3 spans 13 residues. Trimming cost V 10 bases and J 2 bases, with 15 bases left between them. Germline-derived CDR1 and CDR2 are MDHEN and SYDVKM. The chain's CDR3 is CAISGVGAYEQYF. DNA for the CDR3: TGTGCCATCTCCGGGGTAGGCGCCTACGAGCAGTACTTC.

Only a few counts were recorded for this clone. V usage is TRBV6-6 and J usage is TRBJ1-5; D is unresolved. Between the trimmed V and J ends, which lost 2 bases and 13 bases, there was a span of 12 bases. Germline CDR1 and CDR2: MNHNY and SVGAGI (reference sequence). The CDR3 runs 12 residues. CDR3 protein: CASSYERRSQHF. The CDR3 DNA sequence: TGTGCCAGCAGTTACGAACGACGGTCACAGCATTTT.

This rearrangement joins TRBV5-8 to TRBJ2-3; D is possibly TRBD1 or TRBD2 (5 bases each). CDR1 is SGHTS, CDR2 YDEGEE, per germline. The CDR3 totals 15 residues. V was shortened by 4 bases and J by 4 bases, with 16 bases between the two germline ends. DNA of the CDR3: TGTGCCAGCAGCAGGACCGGGACGCTCTCAGATACGCAGTATTTT. Protein product: CASSRTGTLSDTQYF.

This chain links TRBV28 with TRBJ1-3, with D uncertain. Germline assignment: CDR1 MDHEN and CDR2 SYDVKM. V lost 6 bases to trimming and J lost 2 bases, with 5 bases between them. This CDR3 has 12 residues. This CDR3 is CASRQAGNTIYF. The CDR3 nucleotides are TGTGCCAGCAGACAAGCTGGAAACACCATATATTTT.

The count of this clone is one. CDR3 sequence reads: CAESSGHQETQYF. The DNA of the CDR3 is TGTGCCGAATCATCAGGGCACCAAGAGACCCAGTACTTC. The chain employs TRBV10-3 and TRBJ2-5, with D possibly matching TRBD1 (5 bases). The CDR3 is 13 amino acids. Germline CDR1 and CDR2: ENHRY and SYGVKD. V was pared by 11 bases and J by 0 bases, with 13 bases between.

The table lists this clone with a count of one. The chain has TRBV9 and TRBJ1-1; tentatively, D is TRBD1 (6 bases). From germline, CDR1 is SGDLS and CDR2 YYNGEE. V lost 3 bases to trimming and J lost 0 bases, with 9 bases between them. The CDR3 is 14 amino acids. This chain's CDR3 is CASSAGVMNTEAFF. CDR3 coding DNA: TGTGCCAGCAGCGCAGGGGTTATGAACACTGAAGCTTTCTTT.

For the CDR3, the DNA is TGTGCCAGCGGGGGACCGGGTGAGCAGTTCTTC. Its translation is CASGGPGEQFF. The J gene is TRBJ2-1, the V gene TRBV2; perhaps D is TRBD1 or TRBD2 (5 bases each). This CDR3 is 11 amino acids long. Germline V lookup: CDR1 SNHLY, CDR2 FYNNEI. Trimming pared 8 bases from V and 9 bases from J, leaving 11 bases between.

V gene TRBV5-1 combines with J gene TRBJ1-4; no clear D gene. Germline V gene lookup returns CDR1 SGHRS and CDR2 YFSETQ. This CDR3 contains 14 residues. V was shortened by 2 bases and J by 0 bases, with 5 bases between the two germline ends. The CDR3 DNA sequence: TGCGCCAGCAGCTTCACCTCAACTAATGAAAAACTGTTTTTT. It is translated as CASSFTSTNEKLFF.